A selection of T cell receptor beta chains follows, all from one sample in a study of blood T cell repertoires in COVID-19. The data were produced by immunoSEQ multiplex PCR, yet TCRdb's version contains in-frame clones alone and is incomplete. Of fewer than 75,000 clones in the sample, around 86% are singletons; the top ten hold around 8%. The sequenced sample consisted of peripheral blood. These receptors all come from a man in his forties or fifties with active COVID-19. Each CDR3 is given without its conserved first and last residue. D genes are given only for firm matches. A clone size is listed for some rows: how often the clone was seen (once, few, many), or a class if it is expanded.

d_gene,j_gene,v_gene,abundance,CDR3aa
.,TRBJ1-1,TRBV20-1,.,SASQGGAEAF
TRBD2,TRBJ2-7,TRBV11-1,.,ASSSGLAGRHEQY
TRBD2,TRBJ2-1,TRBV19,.,ASSISSGRDYNEQF
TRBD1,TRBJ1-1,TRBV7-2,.,ASSPRTGLNTEAF
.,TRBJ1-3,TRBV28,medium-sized,ASSAEMGGTIY
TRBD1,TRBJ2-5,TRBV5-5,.,ASSSHRGQETQY
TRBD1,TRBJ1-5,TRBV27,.,ASSEGTGSNQPQH
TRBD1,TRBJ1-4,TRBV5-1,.,ASSLGQGDEKLF
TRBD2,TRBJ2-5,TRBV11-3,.,ASSLGLAVKETQY
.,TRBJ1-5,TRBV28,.,ASSSSKHNQPQH
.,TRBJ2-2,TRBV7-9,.,ASNTGYTGELF
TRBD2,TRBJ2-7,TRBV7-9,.,ASSRAGEGQSIEQY
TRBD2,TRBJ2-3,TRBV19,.,ASSIELAGARSDTQY
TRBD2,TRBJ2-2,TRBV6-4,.,ASSDSEDGDKREWIGELF
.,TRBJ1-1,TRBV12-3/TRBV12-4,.,ASSSQVRTEAF
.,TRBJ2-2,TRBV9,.,ASSPTGINTGELF
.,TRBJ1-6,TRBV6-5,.,ASSYEGSYNSPLH
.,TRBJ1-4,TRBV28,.,ASSSREKLF
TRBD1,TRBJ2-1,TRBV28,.,ASSSWGDRGRKEAEQF
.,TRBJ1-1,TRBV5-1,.,ASSSQQNTEAF
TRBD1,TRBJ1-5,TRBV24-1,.,ATSVGGQPNQPQH
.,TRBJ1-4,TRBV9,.,ASSVEGGTGEKLF
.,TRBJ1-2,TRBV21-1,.,ASSKGGSIGDRGNYGYT
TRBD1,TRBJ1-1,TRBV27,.,ASSLKGRGDTEAF
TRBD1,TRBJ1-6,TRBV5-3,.,ARSPGQVASPPLH
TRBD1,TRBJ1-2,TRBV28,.,ASSSPGQINYGYT
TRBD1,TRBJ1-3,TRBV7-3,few,ASGQGLSGNTIY
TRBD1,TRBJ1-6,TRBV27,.,ASSLWSKGTGDLSYNSPLH
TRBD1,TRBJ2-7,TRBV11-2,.,ASSSPGQGYEQY
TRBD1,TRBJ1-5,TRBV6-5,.,AGSGSRQGNQPQH
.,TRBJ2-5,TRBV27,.,ASRRSGQETQY
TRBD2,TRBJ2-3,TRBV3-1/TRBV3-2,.,ASSGRGADTQY